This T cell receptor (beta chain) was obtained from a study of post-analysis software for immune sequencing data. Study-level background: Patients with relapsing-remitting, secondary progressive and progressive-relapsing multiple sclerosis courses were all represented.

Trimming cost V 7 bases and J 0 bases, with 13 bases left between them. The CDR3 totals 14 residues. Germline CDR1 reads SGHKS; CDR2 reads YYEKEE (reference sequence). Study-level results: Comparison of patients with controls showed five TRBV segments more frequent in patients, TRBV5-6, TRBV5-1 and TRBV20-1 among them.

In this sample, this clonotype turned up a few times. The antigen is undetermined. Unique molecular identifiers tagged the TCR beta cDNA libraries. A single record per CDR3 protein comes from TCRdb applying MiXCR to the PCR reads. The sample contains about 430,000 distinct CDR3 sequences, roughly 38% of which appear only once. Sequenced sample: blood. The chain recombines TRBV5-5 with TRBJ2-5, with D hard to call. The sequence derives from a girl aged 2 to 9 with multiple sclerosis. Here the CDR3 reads CASSLDTNQETQYF. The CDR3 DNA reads TGTGCCAGCTCATTAGACACCAACCAAGAGACCCAGTACTTC. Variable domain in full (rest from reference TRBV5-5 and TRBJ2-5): DAGVTQSPTHLIKTRGQQVTLRCSPISGHKSVSWYQQVLGQGPQFIFQYYEKEERGRGNFPDRFSARQFPNYSSELNVNALLLGDSALYLCASSLDTNQETQYFGPGTRLLVL.